This T cell receptor beta chain was sequenced during a study of response to subunit inactivated influenza vaccine. As for this clonotype: Its target is unknown.

CDR3 length: 15 amino acids. V lost 0 bases to trimming and J lost 7 bases, with 15 bases between them. Germline V gives CDR1 LGHNA, CDR2 YSLEER. General study results and limits: The study's authors posited that every seasonal influenza vaccination enlists few new T cells.

Using its own MiXCR run on the RT-PCR reads, TCRdb lists one record per CDR3 protein. Counted here are around 570,000 distinct CDR3 sequences, under 9% occurring once; the ten biggest clones make up roughly 13%. The source material was PBMCs from blood, sampled roughly 24 months after vaccination. The chain recombines TRBV4-3 with TRBJ1-2; D may be TRBD1 (5 bases). This clonotype originated in a man between 45 and 75 years old who received an inactivated influenza vaccine. The CDR3 sequence: CASSQESGRGSGYTF. The DNA of the CDR3 is TGCGCCAGCAGCCAAGAGTCGGGGCGCGGGTCTGGCTACACCTTC.